This TCR beta chain is drawn from a study of cytomegalovirus exposure and HLA in healthy donors (TCRdb year 2017). For the wider study: An earlier analysis of about 560 of the donors reported 250 to 300 Gb of sequence data and approximately 120 million unique TCR beta sequences obtained from approximately 180 million T cells. Donor age, sex, ethnicity and CMV serostatus were compiled together with the repertoire data. The aim of the study was to test whether cataloging public T cell receptors could identify signatures of past pathogen exposure. Of the 300 to 500 genotyped donors, roughly 76% were placed in the genetic ancestry cluster associated with self-reported Caucasian donors. To decide whether each TCR beta V gene segment behaved as functional or pseudogenic, an earlier analysis of some 600 of the donors relied on high-throughput TCR beta sequencing. An early release covering 550 to 650 HLA-typed donors comprised about 310 gigabases of sequencing data and around 86 million unique TCR sequences. To study patterns of TCR occurrence, a later analysis re-analyzed previously published TCR beta repertoires from 650 to 750 donors and added high-resolution HLA genotyping. Every discovery cohort repertoire had been produced on one sequencing platform. Typing coverage differed by locus: A, B, C, DRB1 and DQB1 were typed in roughly 620-630 donors, DQA1 in 522, DPA1 in around 600, and DPB1 in 450 to 490. The T cell repertoires of some 670 subjects were profiled by immunosequencing and related to cytomegalovirus serostatus. To predict cytomegalovirus infection status, the study combined high-throughput TCR immunosequencing, statistical association of individual TCRs with disease status, and machine learning. In addition to the first cohort of several hundred subjects, a separate validation cohort of about 120 different subjects was used. HLA typing included class I and class II loci at four-digit resolution. Four or five DR-DQ haplotypes were handled as single units for association and clustering because linkage in the cohort was strong. Among some 400 genotyped donors of the cohort, an average of around 220,000 unique TCR beta nucleotide sequences was sequenced per donor, of which about 20% were non-productive. Genome-wide SNP genotypes for about 60% of the roughly 700 donors were used in a later genetic analysis, which treated that subset as a discovery cohort. The later analysis used no new phenotypic data to find candidate immune exposures, relying instead on TCR beta sequences and their occurrence across donors.

Overall results and qualifications from the work: In an earlier analysis of roughly 560 of the donors, most TCR beta V segments were observed in productive rearrangements about 90% or about 30% of the time, broadly matching IMGT annotations. A few of the identified cytomegalovirus-associated TCR beta chains were confirmed in vitro to be specific for cytomegalovirus antigens. The classifier was reported to diagnose cytomegalovirus status with high specificity and sensitivity in both the original and validation cohorts. HLA typing was unavailable for some donors at each locus, so association tests used only the typed subset. The study gave a list of 150 to 200 TCR beta chains associated with cytomegalovirus. A later analysis associated 15,000 or so TCR beta sequences with specific HLA alleles at a false discovery rate of 0.05. The 87-base-pair reads could not distinguish some IMGT-functional V segments, including TRBV6-2 and TRBV6-3, so those segments were excluded. Most TCR sequences were seen in very few donors, while some public TCRs were found in many individuals. In a later genetic analysis, fewer N-insertions in productive TCRs were reported among donors in an Asian-associated ancestry cluster than the roughly 700-donor mean. An association between a missense DCLRE1C variant and V-gene and J-gene trimming of TCR beta chains was found in a later genetic analysis and replicated in an independent cohort. Over 15 rarely observed V segments, including chromosome 9 orphons, were excluded from the earlier analysis of about 500 of the donors because counts were too low. This cohort had only TCR beta chains sequenced, and the lack of alpha or paired-chain data limited which features could be detected. In a later analysis, several top co-occurrence clusters were reported to appear linked to parvovirus B19, influenza, CMV and Epstein-Barr virus. The presence/absence analyses assumed that sequencing depth was roughly uniform across donors, and that assumption may not be true. Correlated functional status among segregating V segments might be attributable to linkage disequilibrium, but an unknown experimental factor could not be ruled out. A cluster of highly shared sequence variants was judged likely to represent a technical artifact of the sequencing pipeline. In a later analysis, HLA-associated TCR beta chains showed more clonal expansion and lower generation probabilities than non-associated chains that were equally common. When HLA alleles, especially DR and DQ, strongly co-occurred, attributing TCR associations to individual alleles was difficult. CMV serostatus was the only immune exposure information available for the cohort. A later analysis found that TCR association rates varied across HLA loci, with DRB1 alleles showing the most associated TCRs and HLA-C alleles the fewest. The authors suggested that the approach could potentially be generalized to other disease states and immunological phenotypes. According to a later analysis, most CMV-associated TCR beta chains appeared to be HLA-restricted, and the HLA associations seemed to be driven largely by CMV exposure. A further reported finding was that TCR beta sequences accurately predicted the HLA-A and HLA-B alleles for most subjects in the first cohort.

In total, roughly 710 healthy bone marrow donors made up the cohort. Cohort members were all nominally healthy when sampled, although unrecorded immune exposures were likely present. The donor tested CMV seropositive, placing the donor among the approximately 290 seropositive members of the cohort. Each donor provided a peripheral blood sample, and peripheral blood mononuclear cells were used for TCR beta sequencing. The Qiagen DNeasy Blood Extraction Kit was used to extract genomic DNA from the blood cell samples. After removal of 3 bases from V and 2 bases from J, the junction retains 9 bases not matched to a gene. From cysteine to phenylalanine, the CDR3 is 16 amino acids long. Only the CDR3 part of the read is kept: 48 bases, read in frame from the first base. The germline V gene yields ENHRY for CDR1 and SYGVKD for CDR2. Concerning this clone: Its antigen has not been determined. Base qualities are not recorded, but no much larger clone differs from it by a single base.

The method behind the library was the immunoSEQ multiplex PCR assay. For the multiplex PCR, a mixture combining 60 forward primers for TCR Vbeta segments and 13 reverse primers for TCR Jbeta segments was used. A multiplex PCR assay on genomic DNA amplified the CDR3 region of rearranged TCR beta genes. On the Illumina HiSeq System, the amplified TCR beta libraries were sequenced as 87-base-pair reads. In the source study's methods: In a later analysis, approximately 74 million unique TCR beta chains were counted across the roughly 670 repertoires, and about 9.9 million of these chains were shared by at least two donors. A nearest-neighbor algorithm error-corrected the raw reads and collapsed the reads into unique sequences, merging closely related sequences to remove PCR and sequencing errors. CDR3 sequences were aligned to IMGT reference sequences to assign V, D and J gene segments. Each retained sequence needed at least a six-nucleotide match to both a V gene segment and a J gene segment. A rearrangement counted as productive if the CDR3 had no stop codons and remained in frame with V and J, and every other rearrangement counted as non-productive. Following IMGT convention, CDR3 was defined as the stretch from the second conserved V-encoded cysteine up to the conserved J-encoded phenylalanine. Sequences without an unambiguous match to a single V gene segment were excluded from the earlier analysis of 450 to 750 of the donors. In an earlier analysis of roughly 500 of the donors, V segments were called functional above 56.7% productive rearrangements and were called segregating when the between-donor standard deviation exceeded 5%. A statistical classification framework was built for diagnosing cytomegalovirus status from the catalog of TCR beta chain sequences. In a later analysis, TCR nucleotide sequences were compared against IMGT/GENE-DB human TR gene sequences so that V and J genes could be assigned. The TCRdist pipeline was used in a later analysis to assign CDR3 sequences and most-parsimonious VDJ recombination scenarios. In a later analysis, each TCR beta chain was defined by its CDR3 amino acid sequence together with its V-gene family, and reads lacking a unique V-gene family were excluded. A later analysis removed nearly 600 highly shared, low-generation-probability nucleotide sequences to deal with suspected cross-contamination and a sequencing artifact. A later analysis calculated a clonal expansion index for each public chain from normalized within-repertoire ranks of inferred template counts. A later analysis computed generation probabilities with a VDJ recombination model fitted to out-of-frame rearrangements, and checked the results against IGoR. Hypergeometric tests were used in a later analysis to score TCR-TCR, TCR-HLA and TCR-CMV co-occurrence, with a repertoire-size bias correction applied to the TCR pairs. To estimate false discovery rates, a later analysis permuted the HLA or CMV assignments 20 times. In a later analysis, co-occurring TCRs were grouped using DBSCAN, with TCRdist sequence similarity added in when clustering inside HLA-allele-positive subsets. For co-occurrence clustering, repertoires with fewer than 30,000 or more than 120,000 public chains were excluded, along with about five repertoires with anomalous nucleotide sharing. This is the immuneACCESS table as TCRdb keeps it, with only in-frame sequences that have V and J called. A part of the clones is gone; compared with another copy, unresolved V genes explain less than half, and the rest is unexplained. That table furnishes V, J and clone size, whereas the DNA furnished D and trimming. Across this sample there are some 69,000 clones, with under 80% seen only once. Jointly, the top ten make up 11% to 15% of the sample.

The sequence was collected from a male donor in good health and CMV-seropositive. Rearrangement joined TRBV10-3 to TRBJ2-7; TRBD2 aligns with 8 central bases. Sequencing was carried out using PBMCs. The CDR3 loop reads CAISDPTSGQTYEQYF. The DNA sequence is given as TGTGCCATCAGTGATCCTACTAGCGGCCAAACCTACGAGCAGTACTTC.